What follows are 21 T cell receptor beta chains derived from one specimen sequenced in a study of T cell responses to AZD1222 COVID-19 vaccine. Assay used: immunoSEQ multiplex PCR; TCRdb lists only in-frame clones, some missing. The sample has 150,000 to 160,000 clones, about nine tenths seen once. Source: peripheral blood, taken on day 0 of AZD1222 vaccination. The source of these receptors is an adult in good health.

The gene calls are TRBV4-3 and TRBJ2-1, with D possibly being TRBD2 (6 bases). This CDR3 contains 14 residues. Trimming shortened V by 3 bases and J by 0 bases, and 6 bases separated the two germline ends. Germline V lookup: CDR1 LGHNA, CDR2 YSLEER. Here the CDR3 reads CASSQGGSYNEQFF. The DNA of the CDR3 is TGCGCCAGCAGCCAGGGGGGCTCCTACAATGAGCAGTTCTTC.

The chain couples TRBV19 to TRBJ1-6, with D unclear. Germline V gene sequence: CDR1 LNHDA, CDR2 SQIVND (reference sequence). V lost 0 bases and J 7 bases, leaving 10 bases between the germline ends. The CDR3 sequence is 15 residues long. CDR3: CASSIDPGGNSPLHF. The DNA for the CDR3 is TGTGCCAGTAGTATAGATCCGGGAGGCAATTCACCCCTCCACTTT.

Here the CDR3 reads CASSLSRGVNTQYF. The CDR3 coding sequence is TGTGCCAGCAGCCTATCGCGGGGCGTGAATACGCAGTATTTT. V gene TRBV7-2 combines with J gene TRBJ2-3, with D possibly matching TRBD2 (6 bases). This CDR3 is built from 14 residues. Trimming pared 5 bases from V and 7 bases from J, leaving 16 bases between. Looked up from germline, CDR1 is SGHTA and CDR2 is FQGNSA.

The chain has TRBV5-8 and TRBJ2-2; TRBD1 might be the D (6 bases). CDR1 and CDR2 (germline): SGHTS, YDEGEE. The CDR3 extends over 16 amino acids. Trimming shortened V by 0 bases and J by 0 bases, and 9 bases separated the two germline ends. The CDR3 loop is CASSLVGAPNTGELFF. The CDR3 DNA follows: TGTGCCAGCAGCTTGGTGGGGGCCCCGAACACCGGGGAGCTGTTTTTT.

The V gene is TRBV5-6, the J gene TRBJ1-1; D gene uncertain. This CDR3 contains 10 residues. V was clipped by 9 bases and J by 6 bases, with 9 bases between them. Germline CDR1 SGHDT, CDR2 YYEEEE. This CDR3 reads CATTPPEAFF. Here the CDR3 DNA reads TGTGCCACCACCCCCCCTGAAGCTTTCTTT.

This chain connects TRBV3-1 (or the pseudogene TRBV3-2) to TRBJ2-7; 13 bases match TRBD2. Trimming cost V 5 bases and J 1 base; bases outside gene matches: 5. Germline values: CDR1 LGHDT, CDR2 YNNKEL (reference sequence). CDR3 length: 16 amino acids. CDR3 coding DNA: TGTGCCAGCAGCAAAGGGACTAGCGGGGCGTCCTACGAGCAGTACTTC. This gives the protein CASSKGTSGASYEQYF.

This clone was seen a handful of times. The DNA for the CDR3 is TGTGCCAGCAGCGTAGGGGCTAGCGGGGGGGCGGAGACCCAGTACTTC. Protein sequence: CASSVGASGGAETQYF. The chain is built from TRBV9 and TRBJ2-5; the match to TRBD2 covers 12 bases. There are 16 residues in the CDR3. Looked up from germline, CDR1 is SGDLS and CDR2 is YYNGEE. With V trimmed by 0 bases and J by 5 bases, 5 bases remained unmatched.

The CDR3 reads CASTLSGGDADTQYF. CDR3 bases: TGTGCCAGCACCTTAAGCGGGGGGGACGCAGATACGCAGTATTTT. This rearrangement joins TRBV2 to TRBJ2-3; the match to TRBD2 covers 10 bases. The CDR3 has 15 residues. The junction had 8 bases not matched to a gene; V was cut back by 7 bases and J by 4 bases. Germline-derived CDR1 and CDR2 are SNHLY and FYNNEI.

The rearrangement links TRBV3-1 (or the pseudogene TRBV3-2) to TRBJ2-2; D is perhaps TRBD2 (7 bases). V was pared by 4 bases and J by 4 bases, with 16 bases between. CDR3 length equals 16 residues. Germline CDR1 and CDR2: LGHDT and YNNKEL (reference sequence). In DNA form, the CDR3 reads TGTGCCAGCAGCCGAAGGTCGGGGGGCATCACCGGGGAGCTGTTTTTT. The encoded protein is CASSRRSGGITGELFF.

The rearrangement links TRBV2 to TRBJ2-1; 14 nucleotides align to TRBD2. Germline V gene sequence: CDR1 SNHLY, CDR2 FYNNEI. Trimming removed 5 bases from V and 7 bases from J; junction bases left unmatched: 4. This CDR3 region has 15 residues. The DNA for the CDR3 is TGTGCCAGCAGTCCGGGACTAGCGGGGGCAAATGAGCAGTTCTTC. Translation: CASSPGLAGANEQFF.

V is TRBV29-1 and J is TRBJ1-2; D not certain. In germline, CDR1 is SQVTM, CDR2 ANQGSEA. The V and J ends lost 7 bases and 8 bases respectively, with 11 bases between them. The CDR3 is made up of 10 amino acids. CDR3 protein: CSAFSGGYTF. The DNA for the CDR3 is TGCAGCGCTTTCAGTGGCGGCTACACCTTC.

The sample holds one count of this clone. The gene calls are TRBV29-1 and TRBJ1-1; D unresolved. Germline lookup yields CDR1 SQVTM and CDR2 ANQGSEA. CDR3 size: 10 residues. The V end lost 7 bases, the J end lost 8 bases, and 11 bases lay between the germline ends. The CDR3 DNA sequence: TGCAGCGCCGGGCAGGCGGAAGCTTTCTTT. Translated: CSAGQAEAFF. Using reference TRBV29-1 and TRBJ1-1 for the parts outside the CDR3, the full variable domain is SAVISQKPSRDICQRGTSLTIQCQVDSQVTMMFWYRQQPGQSLTLIATANQGSEATYESGFVIDKFPISRPNLTFSTLTVSNMSPEDSSIYLCSAGQAEAFFGQGTRLTVV.

This rearrangement joins TRBV28 to TRBJ2-7, with 7 bases identical to TRBD2. CDR1 and CDR2 (germline): MDHEN, SYDVKM. The CDR3 loop spans 14 amino acids. Unmatched junction bases numbered 13, after V lost 8 bases and J lost 6 bases. The CDR3 DNA is TGTGCCAGCGTCGTCGGCGGGGGAAGGGGCGAGCAGTACTTC. This encodes CASVVGGGRGEQYF.

The chain links TRBV2 to TRBJ2-4; 11 nucleotides line up with TRBD2. After removal of 8 bases from V and 0 bases from J, the junction contained 6 bases not matched to a gene. From germline, CDR1 is SNHLY and CDR2 FYNNEI. The CDR3 spans 16 residues. CDR3 protein: CASSSGGLLAKNIQYF. In DNA form, the CDR3 reads TGTGCCAGCTCTAGCGGGGGGCTCCTAGCCAAAAACATTCAGTACTTC.

The CDR3 DNA reads as TGTGCCAGCAGCCAACAAGCGGCACAGGGGTCTTTGGGTGAAAAACTGTTTTTT. Its protein is CASSQQAAQGSLGEKLFF. V gene TRBV4-2 combines with J gene TRBJ1-4; TRBD1 aligns across 7 bases. Losses at the gene ends were 2 bases for V and 7 bases for J; bases not matched to a gene: 16. Per germline, CDR1 LGHNA and CDR2 YNFKEQ. This CDR3 has 18 residues.

The chain recombines TRBV11-3 with TRBJ1-6, with D possibly being TRBD1 (6 bases). The CDR3 covers 13 residues. Germline CDR1 reads SGHNT; CDR2 reads YENEEA. Deletions cut 5 bases from V and 10 bases from J, with 12 bases between. This CDR3 is CASSTGTSSPLHF. CDR3 bases: TGTGCCAGCAGCACCGGGACAAGCTCACCCCTCCACTTT.

DNA of the CDR3: TGCAGCGTCAAGAGCGGGGGGGCCTACGAGCAGTACTTC. Translation gives CSVKSGGAYEQYF. The chain carries TRBV29-1 and TRBJ2-7, with TRBD2 matching 10 bases. The J segment lost 2 bases and the V segment lost 6 bases, leaving 4 bases of the junction unmatched. Germline CDR1 reads SQVTM; CDR2 reads ANQGSEA. The CDR3 is 13 residues long.

In its sample, this clone was seen a few times. The rearrangement links TRBV7-2 to TRBJ2-1; a weak D match, TRBD2 (5 bases). The V end lost 5 bases, the J end lost 2 bases, and 13 bases lay between the germline ends. The CDR3 covers 15 residues. The germline V gene encodes CDR1 SGHTA and CDR2 FQGNSA. The DNA of the CDR3 is TGTGCCAGCAGCCATAGCGAGAACACCTACAATGAGCAGTTCTTC. Amino acids: CASSHSENTYNEQFF.

In the case of this clone: Other nucleotide sequences from this sample produce the same CDR3. CDR3 coding DNA: TGCGCCAGCAGCTTGGGCCAGAACTATGGCTACACCTTC. The encoded protein is CASSLGQNYGYTF. The chain uses TRBV5-1 and TRBJ1-2, with D unclear. The CDR3 length is 13 residues. CDR1 SGHRS and CDR2 YFSETQ come from the germline V gene. V shed 0 bases and J shed 2 bases, with 5 bases lying between them.

The chain uses TRBV19 and TRBJ1-2; a possible D gene is TRBD1 (5 bases). Per the germline V gene, CDR1 is LNHDA and CDR2 is SQIVND (reference sequence). The CDR3 contains 14 residues. The V gene lost 4 bases and the J gene lost 5 bases, with 14 bases spanning the gap. The CDR3 here is CASSSQWGDYGYTF. The CDR3 DNA follows: TGTGCCAGTAGTAGTCAGTGGGGCGATTATGGCTACACCTTC.

The chain couples TRBV6-1 to TRBJ2-7, with D possibly TRBD1 on 5 matching bases. Deletions cut 0 bases from V and 6 bases from J, with 18 bases between. This CDR3 has 16 residues. The germline CDR1 and CDR2 sequences are MNHNS and SASEGT. CDR3 residues: CASSEAYPGNPPEQYF. The CDR3 DNA is TGTGCCAGCAGTGAAGCGTACCCAGGGAATCCCCCCGAGCAGTACTTC.